A selection of T cell receptor beta chains follows, all from one sample in a study of blood T cells in healthy people across ages. Using its own MiXCR run on the 5' RACE reads, TCRdb lists one record per CDR3 protein. The sample includes under 850,000 distinct CDR3 sequences, about 36% of them seen just once. The sample comprised blood. These receptors were collected from a man between 18 and 35 years old in good health. Each CDR3 is given with its conserved first and last residue. Fields, in order: V gene, clone size, J gene, D gene, CDR3 DNA, CDR3 protein. D genes are given only for firm matches. Only part of the rows carry a size: once, few, many, or a class if the clone is expanded.

V gene: TRBV3-1; clone size: few; J gene: TRBJ2-1; D gene: TRBD2; CDR3 DNA: TGTGCCAGCAGCCCGACTAGCGGGGGTGGGTCCTACAATGAGCAGTTCTTC; CDR3 protein: CASSPTSGGGSYNEQFF
V gene: TRBV5-1; clone size: many; J gene: TRBJ2-3; D gene: NA; CDR3 DNA: TGCGCCAGCAGCCGACCCGGAGAGGCCACAGATACGCAGTATTTT; CDR3 protein: CASSRPGEATDTQYF
V gene: TRBV20-1; clone size: NA; J gene: TRBJ1-4; D gene: TRBD1; CDR3 DNA: TGCAGTGCTGCCGGGACAGGGAGTGAAAAACTGTTTTTT; CDR3 protein: CSAAGTGSEKLFF
V gene: TRBV27; clone size: NA; J gene: TRBJ1-2; D gene: NA; CDR3 DNA: TGTGCCAGCAGTTACCTTGCGGCAGGGAGTTCTGGCTGCACCTTC; CDR3 protein: CASSYLAAGSSGCTF
V gene: TRBV20-1; clone size: many; J gene: TRBJ1-5; D gene: NA; CDR3 DNA: TGCAGTGCCGGGGACAGCAATCAGCCCCAGCATTTT; CDR3 protein: CSAGDSNQPQHF
V gene: TRBV7-9; clone size: many; J gene: TRBJ2-7; D gene: NA; CDR3 DNA: TGTGCCAGCAGCTCACCGGGTCTCTCCTACGAGCAGTACTTC; CDR3 protein: CASSSPGLSYEQYF
V gene: TRBV7-9; clone size: NA; J gene: TRBJ1-1; D gene: NA; CDR3 DNA: TGTGCCAGCAGCTTATTCATGAACACTGAAGCTTTCTTT; CDR3 protein: CASSLFMNTEAFF
V gene: TRBV6-5; clone size: NA; J gene: TRBJ2-3; D gene: TRBD2; CDR3 DNA: TGTGCCAGCAGTTACGGGAGCGGGGGGTTCGCAGATACGCAGTATTTT; CDR3 protein: CASSYGSGGFADTQYF
V gene: TRBV4-3; clone size: many; J gene: TRBJ2-1; D gene: NA; CDR3 DNA: TGCGCCAGCAGCCAAGTAGCAGGCCAGTACAATGAGCAGTTCTTC; CDR3 protein: CASSQVAGQYNEQFF
V gene: TRBV6-5; clone size: NA; J gene: TRBJ2-2; D gene: NA; CDR3 DNA: TGTGCCAGCAGCTTCCGGGCCACGAACACCGGGGAGCTGTTTTTT; CDR3 protein: CASSFRATNTGELFF
V gene: TRBV20-1; clone size: many; J gene: TRBJ2-3; D gene: TRBD2; CDR3 DNA: TGCAGTGCTACCAGCGGGGTTCGCACAGATACGCAGTATTTT; CDR3 protein: CSATSGVRTDTQYF
V gene: TRBV4-1; clone size: NA; J gene: TRBJ2-5; D gene: TRBD1; CDR3 DNA: TGCGCCAGCAGCCTTCCAGGGGGTTTGCGGTACTTC; CDR3 protein: CASSLPGGLRYF
V gene: TRBV28; clone size: NA; J gene: TRBJ1-2; D gene: NA; CDR3 DNA: TGTGCCAGCAGTGTGGAGGGAGGCTATGGCTACACCTTC; CDR3 protein: CASSVEGGYGYTF
V gene: TRBV7-9; clone size: NA; J gene: TRBJ1-2; D gene: NA; CDR3 DNA: TGTGCCAGCAGCTTAGACGGTGTTTTGAAGCCTAGGCAGGGCTACACCTTC; CDR3 protein: CASSLDGVLKPRQGYTF
V gene: TRBV5-1; clone size: few; J gene: TRBJ1-1; D gene: TRBD1; CDR3 DNA: TGCGCCAGCAGCTTGGGCCGGGACAGGATGAACACTGAAGCTTTCTTT; CDR3 protein: CASSLGRDRMNTEAFF
V gene: TRBV7-8; clone size: few; J gene: TRBJ2-7; D gene: TRBD2; CDR3 DNA: TGTGCCAGCAGCTTAGAAGCGCGGGGGGCCTCCTACGAGCAGTACTTC; CDR3 protein: CASSLEARGASYEQYF
V gene: TRBV29-1; clone size: NA; J gene: TRBJ1-2; D gene: NA; CDR3 DNA: TGCAGCGTTGACCGGGCCAACTATGGCTACACCTTC; CDR3 protein: CSVDRANYGYTF
V gene: TRBV9; clone size: few; J gene: TRBJ2-2; D gene: NA; CDR3 DNA: TGTGCCAGCAGCGTAGCGGCGGTAACCGGGGAGCTGTTTTTT; CDR3 protein: CASSVAAVTGELFF
V gene: TRBV4-3; clone size: NA; J gene: TRBJ2-5; D gene: NA; CDR3 DNA: TGCGCCAGCAGCCAAGAGGCCTGGCGGGGAGGCAATGAGCAGTACTTC; CDR3 protein: CASSQEAWRGGNEQYF
V gene: TRBV6-6; clone size: few; J gene: TRBJ2-1; D gene: TRBD2; CDR3 DNA: TGTGCCAGCAGTTACGAGACTAGCGGGGTCACGGATGAGCAGTTCTTC; CDR3 protein: CASSYETSGVTDEQFF
V gene: TRBV7-2; clone size: NA; J gene: TRBJ2-5; D gene: NA; CDR3 DNA: TGTGCCAGCAGCTTAGGAGGGGGTCTAGAGACCCAGTACTTC; CDR3 protein: CASSLGGGLETQYF
V gene: TRBV14; clone size: few; J gene: TRBJ2-3; D gene: NA; CDR3 DNA: TGTGCCAGCAGCACCCTCTCCTCCACAGATACGCAGTATTTT; CDR3 protein: CASSTLSSTDTQYF
V gene: TRBV12-3/TRBV12-4; clone size: few; J gene: TRBJ1-4; D gene: NA; CDR3 DNA: TGTGCCAGCACCCTGACGGGTAGTAATGAAAAACTGTTTTTT; CDR3 protein: CASTLTGSNEKLFF
V gene: TRBV7-9; clone size: many; J gene: TRBJ2-4; D gene: TRBD1; CDR3 DNA: TGTGCCAGCAGTCCAAGGACAGGGCCTGGTATAGCCAAAAACATTCAGTACTTC; CDR3 protein: CASSPRTGPGIAKNIQYF
V gene: TRBV24-1; clone size: NA; J gene: TRBJ2-3; D gene: NA; CDR3 DNA: TGTGCCACCAGTGATGCGGCGGAGGATACGCAGTATTTT; CDR3 protein: CATSDAAEDTQYF
V gene: TRBV4-3; clone size: many; J gene: TRBJ2-1; D gene: TRBD2; CDR3 DNA: TGCGCCAGCAGCCAAGGACCTCTAGCGGGGGGGTTATACAATGAGCAGTTCTTC; CDR3 protein: CASSQGPLAGGLYNEQFF
V gene: TRBV7-8; clone size: few; J gene: TRBJ2-1; D gene: NA; CDR3 DNA: TGTGCCAGCAGCTTAATGTGGGACAATGAGCAGTTCTTC; CDR3 protein: CASSLMWDNEQFF
V gene: TRBV9; clone size: NA; J gene: TRBJ2-1; D gene: NA; CDR3 DNA: TGTGCCAGCAGCGCAGGAAGCGGACCGGACTACAATGAGCAGTTCTTC; CDR3 protein: CASSAGSGPDYNEQFF
V gene: TRBV7-2; clone size: NA; J gene: TRBJ1-1; D gene: NA; CDR3 DNA: TGTGCCAGCAGCTTATGGAGTCGTGGGGGTGAAGCTTTCTTT; CDR3 protein: CASSLWSRGGEAFF
V gene: TRBV24-1; clone size: NA; J gene: TRBJ2-3; D gene: NA; CDR3 DNA: TGTGCCACCAGTGAGCCCAGGGGCTCAAGTACGCAGTATTTT; CDR3 protein: CATSEPRGSSTQYF
V gene: TRBV20-1; clone size: NA; J gene: TRBJ2-2; D gene: NA; CDR3 DNA: TGCAGTGCTAGATCGCTGTCAGGAGGAGGGGAGCTGTTTTTT; CDR3 protein: CSARSLSGGGELFF
V gene: TRBV2; clone size: NA; J gene: TRBJ1-1; D gene: NA; CDR3 DNA: TGTGCCAAGACCCGGGACAAGGGGTGGGACACTGAAGCTTTCTTT; CDR3 protein: CAKTRDKGWDTEAFF
V gene: TRBV3-1; clone size: NA; J gene: TRBJ2-3; D gene: TRBD2; CDR3 DNA: TGTGCCAGCAGCCAAGGACTAGCGGGGGGTCCAGATACGCAGTATTTT; CDR3 protein: CASSQGLAGGPDTQYF
V gene: TRBV7-2; clone size: NA; J gene: TRBJ1-1; D gene: NA; CDR3 DNA: TGTGCCAGCAGCTTAGGTGGATACGGCACTAACACTGAAGCTTTCTTT; CDR3 protein: CASSLGGYGTNTEAFF
V gene: TRBV5-1; clone size: few; J gene: TRBJ2-1; D gene: TRBD2; CDR3 DNA: TGCGCCAGCAGCTTTGTAGCGGGGGGGCCAAGTGAGCAGTTCTTC; CDR3 protein: CASSFVAGGPSEQFF
V gene: TRBV20-1; clone size: many; J gene: TRBJ1-5; D gene: TRBD1; CDR3 DNA: TGCAGTGCGAAACAGGGGGGGAGTCAGCCCCAGCATTTT; CDR3 protein: CSAKQGGSQPQHF
V gene: TRBV20-1; clone size: few; J gene: TRBJ2-2; D gene: NA; CDR3 DNA: TGCAGTGCTCCGCGTGTGAACACCGGGGAGCTGTTTTTT; CDR3 protein: CSAPRVNTGELFF
V gene: TRBV29-1; clone size: once; J gene: TRBJ1-2; D gene: NA; CDR3 DNA: TGCAGCGTTGGAAGCGACGTTTATGGCTACACCTTC; CDR3 protein: CSVGSDVYGYTF
V gene: TRBV5-1; clone size: NA; J gene: TRBJ2-5; D gene: NA; CDR3 DNA: TGCGCCAGCAGCTTGGTAGAGGGAGGAGAGACCCAGTACTTC; CDR3 protein: CASSLVEGGETQYF
V gene: TRBV7-9; clone size: many; J gene: TRBJ2-3; D gene: NA; CDR3 DNA: TGTGCCACCAAACTGCCCCTCGGGGATACGCAGTATTTT; CDR3 protein: CATKLPLGDTQYF
V gene: TRBV5-6; clone size: NA; J gene: TRBJ2-7; D gene: TRBD1; CDR3 DNA: TGTGCCAGCGGGAGACAGGGGAAGGCCTACGAGCAGTACTTC; CDR3 protein: CASGRQGKAYEQYF
V gene: TRBV14; clone size: NA; J gene: TRBJ2-1; D gene: TRBD2; CDR3 DNA: TGTGCCAGCAGCCATCTTAGCGGGAATGAGCAGTTCTTC; CDR3 protein: CASSHLSGNEQFF
V gene: TRBV3-1; clone size: many; J gene: TRBJ2-6; D gene: NA; CDR3 DNA: TGTGCCAGCAGCCAGGGGGGACAGATCTCTGGGGCCAACGTCCTGACTTTC; CDR3 protein: CASSQGGQISGANVLTF
V gene: TRBV7-9; clone size: NA; J gene: TRBJ1-6; D gene: NA; CDR3 DNA: TGTGCCAGCAGCAGGGGCCCAGGTTCACCCCCCCACTTT; CDR3 protein: CASSRGPGSPPHF
V gene: TRBV10-3; clone size: many; J gene: TRBJ2-7; D gene: NA; CDR3 DNA: TGTGCCATCAGTGTCCGGGACCGAAGCTCCTACGAGCAGTACTTC; CDR3 protein: CAISVRDRSSYEQYF
V gene: TRBV20-1; clone size: NA; J gene: TRBJ2-7; D gene: NA; CDR3 DNA: TGCAGTGCAACAGAACAATCCTACGAGCAGTACTTC; CDR3 protein: CSATEQSYEQYF
V gene: TRBV7-2; clone size: once; J gene: TRBJ2-5; D gene: NA; CDR3 DNA: TGTGCCAGCAGCTCCGGGGCCCTCCGGGAGACCCAGTACTTC; CDR3 protein: CASSSGALRETQYF
V gene: TRBV7-3; clone size: NA; J gene: TRBJ2-2; D gene: NA; CDR3 DNA: TGTGCCAGCAGCTCTCCCCAGCAGGGGCGCGGGGAGCTGTTTTTT; CDR3 protein: CASSSPQQGRGELFF
V gene: TRBV20-1; clone size: few; J gene: TRBJ2-3; D gene: NA; CDR3 DNA: TGCAGTGCTAGTTGGGGTAATGAGGCGCAGTATTTT; CDR3 protein: CSASWGNEAQYF
V gene: TRBV20-1; clone size: few; J gene: TRBJ1-6; D gene: TRBD1; CDR3 DNA: TGCAGTGCTAGTCGGGGACAGCCATATTCACCCCTCCACTTT; CDR3 protein: CSASRGQPYSPLHF